The T cell receptor (beta chain) described here comes from a study of T cells in Graves' hyperthyroidism and ophthalmopathy. Study context: The initial diagnosis was the point when peripheral blood was collected, ahead of any treatment.

CDR3 size: 15 residues. Germline V gene sequence: CDR1 MNHNS, CDR2 SASEGT. The V gene lost 7 bases and the J gene lost 0 bases, with 13 bases spanning the gap. Amplification targeted TCR beta CDR3 regions from RNA transcripts. First-round RT-PCR with HTBI primers amplified the TCR CDR3 region. TCRdb used MiXCR to reprocess the multiplex PCR reads, holding one entry per CDR3 protein. The sample records some 500,000 distinct CDR3 sequences, 15% to 20% being singletons. General study points: Most expanded thyroid clonotypes above 0.001 recurred in blood. Ophthalmopathy was model-predicted a median roughly 6.5 months pre-onset.

This clonotype was picked up a small number of times. The antigen is undetermined. The chain carries TRBV6-1 and TRBJ2-1; TRBD1 might be the D (5 bases). The sequence was collected from a woman aged 25 to 39 with Graves' ophthalmopathy. Input material: blood. The CDR3 DNA is TGTGCCAGCACCCAGACAGCCAGCTCCTACAATGAGCAGTTCTTC. Protein sequence: CASTQTASSYNEQFF.